The clone carrying this TCR beta chain occurred once. Its matching antigen is unknown. This entry belongs to a study of CD8 T cells in ankylosing spondylitis. Germline lookup yields CDR1 SEHNR and CDR2 FQNEAQ (reference sequence). This CDR3 has 12 amino acids. The V gene lost 10 bases and the J gene lost 7 bases, with 16 bases spanning the gap. Making use of molecular barcodes, quantitative 5'-RACE generated TCR beta libraries. TCRdb fed the 5' RACE reads into MiXCR, producing one record per CDR3 protein. This table has about 500,000 distinct CDR3 sequences, about 5.2% appearing once. Regarding the study as a whole: Disease-associated clonotypes exhibited CD8+ identity and were relatively infrequent in peripheral blood. Fewer than ten highly homologous variants made up a TCR beta motif that seemed to typify ankylosing spondylitis blood.

The sequencing sample was made of blood, either unsorted or a sorted T cell fraction (not recorded which). This sequence joins TRBV7-9 and TRBJ1-2; D not certain. The source is a male donor with ankylosing spondylitis. The CDR3 DNA reads TGTGCCATCGGCCTGGGAGTCATTGGCTACACCTTC. Translating gives CAIGLGVIGYTF.